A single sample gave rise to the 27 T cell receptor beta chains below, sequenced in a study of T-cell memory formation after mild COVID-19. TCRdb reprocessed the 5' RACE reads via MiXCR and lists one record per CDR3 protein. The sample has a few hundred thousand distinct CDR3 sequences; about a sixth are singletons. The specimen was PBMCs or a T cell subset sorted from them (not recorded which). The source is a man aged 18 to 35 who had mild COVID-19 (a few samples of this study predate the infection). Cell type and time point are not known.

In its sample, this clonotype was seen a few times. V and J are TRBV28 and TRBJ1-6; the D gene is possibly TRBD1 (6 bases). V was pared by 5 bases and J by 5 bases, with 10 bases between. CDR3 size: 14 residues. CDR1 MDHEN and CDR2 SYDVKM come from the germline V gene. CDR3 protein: CASSHGQNNSPLHF. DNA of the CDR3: TGTGCCAGCAGTCACGGACAGAATAATTCACCCCTCCACTTT.

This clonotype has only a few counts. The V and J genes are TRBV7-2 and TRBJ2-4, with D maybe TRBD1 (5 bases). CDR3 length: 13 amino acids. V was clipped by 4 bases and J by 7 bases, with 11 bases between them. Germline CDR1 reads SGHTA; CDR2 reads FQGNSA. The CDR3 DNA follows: TGTGCCAGCAGCTCGAGTAGGGGCAACATTCAGTACTTC. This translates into CASSSSRGNIQYF.

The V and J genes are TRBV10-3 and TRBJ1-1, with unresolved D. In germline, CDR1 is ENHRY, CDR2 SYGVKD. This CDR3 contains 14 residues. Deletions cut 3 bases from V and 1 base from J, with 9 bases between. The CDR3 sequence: CAISEYGQNTEAFF. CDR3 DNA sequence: TGTGCCATCAGTGAATATGGGCAGAACACTGAAGCTTTCTTT.

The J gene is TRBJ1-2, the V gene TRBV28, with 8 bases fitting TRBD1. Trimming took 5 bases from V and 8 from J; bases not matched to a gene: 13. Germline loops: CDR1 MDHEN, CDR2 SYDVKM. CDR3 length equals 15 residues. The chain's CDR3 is CASSRIGAGGEGYTF. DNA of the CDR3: TGTGCCAGCAGTCGAATCGGGGCAGGGGGCGAAGGCTACACCTTC.

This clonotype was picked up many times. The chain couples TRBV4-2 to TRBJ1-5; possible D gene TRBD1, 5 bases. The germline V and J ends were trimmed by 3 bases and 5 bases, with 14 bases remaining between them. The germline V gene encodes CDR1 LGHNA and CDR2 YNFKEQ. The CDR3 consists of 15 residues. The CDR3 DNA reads TGTGCCAGCAGCCACCTGGGGGGGGGAGATCAGCCCCAGCATTTT. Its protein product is CASSHLGGGDQPQHF.

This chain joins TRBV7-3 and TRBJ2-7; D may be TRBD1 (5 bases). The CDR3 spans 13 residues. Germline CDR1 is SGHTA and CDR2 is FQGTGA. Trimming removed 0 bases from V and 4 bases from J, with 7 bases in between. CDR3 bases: TGTGCCAGCAGCTTAACCCCAGGGTACGAGCAGTACGTC. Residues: CASSLTPGYEQYV.

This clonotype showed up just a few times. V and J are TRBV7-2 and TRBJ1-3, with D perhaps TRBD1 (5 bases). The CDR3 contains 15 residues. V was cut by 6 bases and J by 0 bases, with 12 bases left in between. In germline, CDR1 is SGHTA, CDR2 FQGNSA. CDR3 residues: CASSPGRYSGNTIYF. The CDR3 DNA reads TGTGCCAGCAGTCCGGGACGCTACTCTGGAAACACCATATATTTT. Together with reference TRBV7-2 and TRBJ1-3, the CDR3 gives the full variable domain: GAGVSQSPSNKVTEKGKDVELRCDPISGHTALYWYRQSLGQGLEFLIYFQGNSAPDKSGLPSDRFSAERTGGSVSTLTIQRTQQEDSAVYLCASSPGRYSGNTIYFGEGSWLTVV.

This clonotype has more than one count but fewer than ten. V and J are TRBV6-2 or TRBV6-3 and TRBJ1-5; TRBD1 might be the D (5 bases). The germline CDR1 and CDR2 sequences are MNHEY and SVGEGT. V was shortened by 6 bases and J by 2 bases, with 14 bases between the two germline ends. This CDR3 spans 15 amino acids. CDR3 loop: CASRPQGTGNQPQHF. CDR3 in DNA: TGTGCCAGCAGACCGCAGGGTACTGGCAATCAGCCCCAGCATTTT.

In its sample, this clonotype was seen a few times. The CDR3: CASSPGLAYNEQFF. The CDR3 DNA follows: TGTGCCAGCAGCCCGGGGCTAGCCTACAATGAGCAGTTCTTC. This chain links TRBV6-5 with TRBJ2-1; D is perhaps TRBD1 or TRBD2 (5 bases each). Germline CDR1 MNHEY, CDR2 SVGAGI. The CDR3 runs to 14 residues. Trimming cost V 6 bases and J 2 bases, with 11 bases left between them.

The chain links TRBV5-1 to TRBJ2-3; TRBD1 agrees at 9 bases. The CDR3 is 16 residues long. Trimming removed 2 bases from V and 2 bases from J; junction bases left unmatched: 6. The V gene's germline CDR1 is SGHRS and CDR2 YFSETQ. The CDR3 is CASSFRDRAITDTQYF. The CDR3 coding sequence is TGCGCCAGCAGCTTCAGGGACAGGGCCATCACAGATACGCAGTATTTT. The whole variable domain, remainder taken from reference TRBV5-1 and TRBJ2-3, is KAGVTQTPRYLIKTRGQQVTLSCSPISGHRSVSWYQQTPGQGLQFLFEYFSETQRNKGNFPGRFSGRQFSNSRSEMNVSTLELGDSALYLCASSFRDRAITDTQYFGPGTRLTVL.

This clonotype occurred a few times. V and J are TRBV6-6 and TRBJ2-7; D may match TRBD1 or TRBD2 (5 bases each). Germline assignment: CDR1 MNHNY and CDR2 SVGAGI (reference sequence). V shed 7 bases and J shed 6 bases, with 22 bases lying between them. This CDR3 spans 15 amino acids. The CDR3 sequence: CASTPRSTGPSEQYV. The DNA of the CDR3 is TGTGCCAGCACTCCGAGATCCACGGGGCCATCCGAGCAGTACGTC.

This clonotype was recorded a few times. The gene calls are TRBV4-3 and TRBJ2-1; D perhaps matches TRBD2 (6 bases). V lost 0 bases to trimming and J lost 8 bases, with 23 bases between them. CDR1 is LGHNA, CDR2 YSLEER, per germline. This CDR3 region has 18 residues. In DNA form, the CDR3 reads TGCGCCAGCAGCCAAGAACAATGGAATAGCGGTGGAGGGGATGAGCAGTTCTTC. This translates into CASSQEQWNSGGGDEQFF.

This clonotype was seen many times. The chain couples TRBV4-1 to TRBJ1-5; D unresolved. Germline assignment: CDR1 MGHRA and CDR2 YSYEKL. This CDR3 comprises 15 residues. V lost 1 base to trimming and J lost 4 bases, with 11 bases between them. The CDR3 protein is CASSQVADENQPQHF. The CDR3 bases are TGCGCCAGCAGCCAAGTAGCGGACGAAAATCAGCCCCAGCATTTT.

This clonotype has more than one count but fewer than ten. The CDR3 region has the DNA TGCGCCAGCAGCTCGGTGGTTGGGGGCCAAGAGACCCAGTACTTC. Encoded protein: CASSSVVGGQETQYF. This sequence joins TRBV5-1 and TRBJ2-5, with D tentatively TRBD1 or TRBD2 (5 bases each). The CDR3 runs 15 residues. The germline V and J ends were trimmed by 3 bases and 1 base, with 13 bases remaining between them. Germline CDR1 and CDR2: SGHRS and YFSETQ.

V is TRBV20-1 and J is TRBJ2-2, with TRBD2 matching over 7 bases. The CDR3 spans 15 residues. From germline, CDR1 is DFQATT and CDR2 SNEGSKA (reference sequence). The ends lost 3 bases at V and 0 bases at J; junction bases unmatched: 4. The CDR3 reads CSASPGGPNTGELFF. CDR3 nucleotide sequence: TGCAGTGCTAGCCCGGGGGGTCCGAACACCGGGGAGCTGTTTTTT.

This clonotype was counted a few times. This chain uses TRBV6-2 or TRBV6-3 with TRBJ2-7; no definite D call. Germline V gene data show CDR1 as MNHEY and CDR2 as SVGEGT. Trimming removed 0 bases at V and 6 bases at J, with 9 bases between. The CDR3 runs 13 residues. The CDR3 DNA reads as TGTGCCAGCAGTTACTCAGTGACGACCGAGCAGTACTTC. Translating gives CASSYSVTTEQYF.

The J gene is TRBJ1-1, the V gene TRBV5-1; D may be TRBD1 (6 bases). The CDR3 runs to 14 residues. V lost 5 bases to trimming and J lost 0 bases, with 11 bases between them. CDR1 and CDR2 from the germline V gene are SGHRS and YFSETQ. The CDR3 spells CASRAGHLNTEAFF. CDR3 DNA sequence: TGCGCCAGCAGGGCGGGACATTTGAACACTGAAGCTTTCTTT.

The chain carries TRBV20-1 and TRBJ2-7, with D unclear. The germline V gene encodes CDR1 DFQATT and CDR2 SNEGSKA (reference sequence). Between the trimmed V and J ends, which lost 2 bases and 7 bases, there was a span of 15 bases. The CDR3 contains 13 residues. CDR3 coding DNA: TGCAGTGCTAGAAGTTCTTTTGGTGGGGAGCAGTACTTC. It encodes CSARSSFGGEQYF.

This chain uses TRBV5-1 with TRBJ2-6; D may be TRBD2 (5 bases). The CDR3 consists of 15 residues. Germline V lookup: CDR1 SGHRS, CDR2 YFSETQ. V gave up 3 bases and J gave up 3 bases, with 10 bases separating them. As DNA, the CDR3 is TGCGCCAGCAGCTCCTCCGGGGATGGGGCCAACGTCCTGACTTTC. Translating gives CASSSSGDGANVLTF.

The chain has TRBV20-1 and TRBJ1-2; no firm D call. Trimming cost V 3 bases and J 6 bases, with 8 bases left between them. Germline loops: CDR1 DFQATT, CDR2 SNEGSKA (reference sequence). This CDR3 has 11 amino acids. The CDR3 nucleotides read TGCAGTGCTAGGTTTGGGCATGGCTACACCTTC. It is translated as CSARFGHGYTF.

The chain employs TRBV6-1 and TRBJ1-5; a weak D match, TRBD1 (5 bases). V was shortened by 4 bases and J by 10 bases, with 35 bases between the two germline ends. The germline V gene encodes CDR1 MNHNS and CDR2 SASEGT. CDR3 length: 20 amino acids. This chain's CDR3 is CASSVWKGTEPVTMRRPQHF. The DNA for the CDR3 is TGTGCCAGCAGTGTTTGGAAGGGGACGGAGCCGGTTACTATGCGACGTCCCCAGCATTTT.

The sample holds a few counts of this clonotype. The CDR3 bases are TGCAGTGCTCCCCGGGGGCGGGTCACTGAAGCTTTCTTT. Translation: CSAPRGRVTEAFF. The gene calls are TRBV20-1 and TRBJ1-1, with D maybe TRBD1 (6 bases). V dropped 5 bases and J dropped 4 bases, with 14 bases sitting between them. The CDR3 length is 13 residues. Germline V gene data show CDR1 as DFQATT and CDR2 as SNEGSKA (reference sequence).

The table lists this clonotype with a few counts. The CDR3 sequence: CATSRGEASHTQYF. The CDR3 bases are TGTGCCACCAGCCGAGGGGAAGCCTCCCATACGCAGTATTTT. V is TRBV15 and J is TRBJ2-3; D tentatively reads TRBD1 or TRBD2 (5 bases each). The CDR3 length is 14 residues. Germline V CDR1 and CDR2: LNHNV, YYDKDF (reference sequence). V was clipped by 5 bases and J by 7 bases, with 16 bases between them.

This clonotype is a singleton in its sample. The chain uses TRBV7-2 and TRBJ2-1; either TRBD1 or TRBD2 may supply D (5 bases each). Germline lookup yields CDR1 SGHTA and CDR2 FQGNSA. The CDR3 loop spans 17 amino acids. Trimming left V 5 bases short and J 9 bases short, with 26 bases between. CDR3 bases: TGTGCCAGCAGCACGAGGGTCAGGGCGGTCTCCAGTAGTGAGCAGTTCTTC. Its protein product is CASSTRVRAVSSSEQFF.

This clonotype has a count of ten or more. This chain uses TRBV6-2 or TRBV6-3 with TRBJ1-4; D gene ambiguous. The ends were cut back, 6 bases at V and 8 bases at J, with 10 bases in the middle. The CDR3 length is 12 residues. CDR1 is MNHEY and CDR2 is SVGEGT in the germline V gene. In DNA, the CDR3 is TGTGCCAGCAGCGGGGAGAGAGAAAAACTGTTTTTT. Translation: CASSGEREKLFF.

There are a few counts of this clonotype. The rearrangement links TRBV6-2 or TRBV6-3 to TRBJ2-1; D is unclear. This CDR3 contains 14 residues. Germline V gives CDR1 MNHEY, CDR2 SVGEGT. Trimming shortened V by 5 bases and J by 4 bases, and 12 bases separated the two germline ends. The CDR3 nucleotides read TGTGCCAGCAGTCCCCAGAGAGATTACAATGAGCAGTTCTTC. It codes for CASSPQRDYNEQFF.

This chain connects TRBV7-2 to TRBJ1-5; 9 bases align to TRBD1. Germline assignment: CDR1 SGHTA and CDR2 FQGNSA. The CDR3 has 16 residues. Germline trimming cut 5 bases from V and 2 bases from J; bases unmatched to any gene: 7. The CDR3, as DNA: TGTGCCAGCAGCATCACAGGGGGCGCCGGCAATCAGCCCCAGCATTTT. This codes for CASSITGGAGNQPQHF.